This T cell receptor (beta chain) was captured by sequencing in a study of T cell repertoires in cytomegalovirus infection. MiXCR, run by TCRdb on the reads, gives a single entry per CDR3 protein. The repertoire includes 150,000 to 200,000 distinct CDR3 sequences, 28% of them detected once, and around 29% sits in the top ten. With 4 bases clipped from V and 4 bases from J, the junction kept 12 bases outside the gene matches. The CDR3 totals 17 residues. Germline V lookup: CDR1 SGHVS, CDR2 FNYEAQ. This clonotype appeared many times. The chain uses TRBV7-6 and TRBJ2-2; 7 positions agree with TRBD1. Sample: PBMCs. This clonotype was obtained from a human donor in good health (CMV status not recorded). Some clones in this sample may be carry-over from other donors' samples. CDR3: CASSSKKDRLGTGELFF. DNA of the CDR3: TGTGCCAGCAGCTCGAAAAAGGACAGGCTGGGCACCGGGGAGCTGTTTTTT. Variable domain in full (rest from reference TRBV7-6 and TRBJ2-2): GAGVSQSPRYKVTKRGQDVALRCDPISGHVSLYWYRQALGQGPEFLTYFNYEAQQDKSGLPNDRFSAERPEGSISTLTIQRTEQRDSAMYRCASSSKKDRLGTGELFFGEGSRLTVL.